This TCR beta chain was retrieved from a study of OX40 agonist ivuxolimab in advanced cancers. About the study: Prior therapy, whether anti-PD-1, anti-PD-L1 or anti-CTLA-4, was allowed, and more than 35% had some.

The assay was immunoSEQ multiplex PCR, and TCRdb's table has in-frame clones only and misses some. This repertoire shows 55,000 to 85,000 clones, roughly nine tenths found once; its top ten account for approximately 0.32%. This CDR3 is 16 amino acids long. V lost 4 bases and J lost 7, with 22 bases in between. Per germline, CDR1 MNHNS and CDR2 SASEGT. The TCR sequence derives from an adult with an advanced solid tumor such as melanoma, head and neck, liver or kidney cancer. This chain links TRBV6-1 with TRBJ2-5; a possible D gene is TRBD2 (6 bases). Sequences were derived from CD4+ or CD8+ T cells sorted from blood, sampled in a trial of the OX40 agonist ivuxolimab. CDR3 residues: CASSGVGTSSRGTQYF. CDR3 in DNA: TGTGCCAGCAGTGGCGTTGGGACTTCGAGCCGCGGGACCCAGTACTTC.